This T cell receptor (beta chain) was retrieved from a study of shared clonotypes between healthy human individuals. As for the study in general: Two women and a few men aged 18 to 49 made up the donors.

Germline assignment: CDR1 LNHDA and CDR2 SQIVND (reference sequence). The trim removed 6 bases at V and 5 bases at J, leaving 8 bases unmatched. The CDR3 covers 14 residues. The repertoire was sequenced with immunoSEQ multiplex PCR; TCRdb's copy has only in-frame clones and lacks some. The table lists 2 million to 2.5 million clones, 95% of them singletons, with 0.1% to 0.15% in the top ten. Concerning this clone: Its antigen is currently unknown.

Study observations and caveats: In having few donors, the study represented limited genetic and exposure-history diversity. Naive CD4 clonotype sharing across a handful of donors was 5% to 6%.

CD45RA-negative memory and CD45RA+ naive subsets were split from the CD4+ cells. The sequencing sample was made of naive CD4+ T cells sorted from blood. Described subset: CD45RA+ positively selected. This chain joins TRBV19 and TRBJ2-5, with 8 bases fitting TRBD1. The receptor was isolated from a man between 18 and 29 years old in good health. The CDR3 is CASSRQGSRETQYF. The DNA for the CDR3 is TGTGCCAGTAGCCGACAGGGGAGTCGGGAGACCCAGTACTTC.